This T cell receptor (beta chain) was captured by sequencing in a study of CD8 T cells in ankylosing spondylitis. Study conclusions and caveats: Among TCR beta sequences, a motif of eight or nine highly homologous variants appeared characteristic of ankylosing spondylitis blood. Disease-linked clones had a CD8+ phenotype and relatively low frequency in peripheral blood.

This clonotype has more than one count but fewer than ten. Its specificity is unknown. TCRdb fed the 5' RACE reads into MiXCR, producing one record per CDR3 protein. The sample holds hundreds of thousands of distinct CDR3 sequences; roughly 27% are singletons and the top ten take under 0.9%. The CDR3 runs to 15 residues. CDR1 SEHNR and CDR2 FQNEAQ come from the germline V gene (reference sequence). V gave up 5 bases and J gave up 7 bases; unmatched junction bases: 8. V is TRBV7-9 and J is TRBJ1-5; TRBD1 matches 10 bases. The sequenced sample consisted of blood, either unsorted or a sorted T cell fraction (not recorded which). This receptor was obtained from a male donor with ankylosing spondylitis. The CDR3 sequence is CASSIGTGARQPQHF. The CDR3 DNA reads as TGTGCCAGCAGCATTGGGACAGGGGCCCGGCAGCCCCAGCATTTT.